These T cell receptor beta chains were read from a single sample in a study of Ad26.COV2.S vaccination and SARS-CoV-2 variants. The protocol was immunoSEQ multiplex PCR, while the TCRdb copy is restricted to in-frame clones and leaves out a portion. Among around 400,000 clones listed, under 90% were seen once. The sample consisted of peripheral blood, taken in a trial of Ad26.COV2.S vaccine versus placebo. The receptors were gathered from a person aged 18-65 years who received the Ad26.COV2.S COVID-19 vaccine or a placebo. Both conserved end residues are part of each CDR3. Fields, in order: V gene, J gene, CDR3 protein.

>TRBV14|TRBJ2-1
CASSHQGVRWDEQFF
>TRBV27|TRBJ1-5
CASGTGTRNQPQHF
>TRBV4-1|TRBJ1-6
CASSQDPVEGHSPLHF
>TRBV15|TRBJ2-1
CATTTGSRHEQFF
>TRBV21-1|TRBJ2-4
CASSKKLAGGPTKNIQYF
>TRBV4-1|TRBJ2-7
CASSQDVYLETYEQYF
>TRBV11-2|TRBJ1-2
CASSLHTGVGYTF
>TRBV5-1|TRBJ1-1
CASSRDRDEAFF
>TRBV13|TRBJ2-7
CASSFSGQVVYEQYF
>TRBV5-1|TRBJ1-2
CASSSGQGYGYTF
>TRBV20-1|TRBJ2-4
CSASTGRKNIQYF
>TRBV4-1|TRBJ2-1
CASSQEIAGGPYTYNEQFF
>TRBV5-1|TRBJ2-1
CASRGDGETEQFF
>TRBV3-1/TRBV3-2|TRBJ2-5
CASSQGEGPETQYF
>TRBV6-5|TRBJ1-4
CASGGKSEKLFF
>TRBV10-3|TRBJ2-7
CAISESMGQAEQYF
>TRBV3-1/TRBV3-2|TRBJ2-3
CASRVSGGTDTQYF
>TRBV4-3|TRBJ1-4
CASSQANPLGIGTNEKLFF
>TRBV19|TRBJ1-2
CASTITPAAEGYTF
>TRBV10-3|TRBJ1-1
CAISDPDRVIGEAFF
>TRBV7-2|TRBJ2-2
CASSLEDRRGGELFF
>TRBV11-2|TRBJ2-5
CASSLSTGLRGTQYF
>TRBV10-1|TRBJ1-6
CASSPGQYSPLHF
>TRBV5-1|TRBJ2-1
CASSLAIVSEQFF
>TRBV4-1|TRBJ1-2
CASSQRAGPNYGYTF